This T cell receptor beta chain was identified during a study of naive and memory T cell subsets. Regarding the study as a whole: Especially in CD8 cells, naive repertoires contained a few larger clonotypes, possibly CD45RA-re-expressing memory cells.

Two oligonucleotides, mixed equimolar, formed the beta constant-region primer covering TRBC1 and TRBC2. Four rounds of PCR amplified the ligated cDNA using nested alpha and beta constant-region primers plus SP2. TCRdb reprocessed the UMI-ligation and nested PCR reads via MiXCR and lists one record per CDR3 protein. Of roughly 100,000 distinct CDR3 sequences in the sample, around 13% were seen once. About this clonotype itself: Its antigen is not known.

Overnight CMV lysate stimulation of fresh PBMCs defined donor CMV status by CD4+ IFNgamma. With 8 bases clipped from V and 7 bases from J, the junction kept 5 bases outside the gene matches. The CDR3 runs to 12 residues. Germline V lookup: CDR1 LNHNV, CDR2 YYDKDF (reference sequence). The clonotype was recovered from a human donor in good health. The chain has TRBV15 and TRBJ2-1; 7 bases map to TRBD1. The sample taken for sequencing was naive CD8+ T cells from blood. The DNA for the CDR3 is TGTGCCACCGGGACAGTGGGGAATGAGCAGTTCTTC. It translates to CATGTVGNEQFF.